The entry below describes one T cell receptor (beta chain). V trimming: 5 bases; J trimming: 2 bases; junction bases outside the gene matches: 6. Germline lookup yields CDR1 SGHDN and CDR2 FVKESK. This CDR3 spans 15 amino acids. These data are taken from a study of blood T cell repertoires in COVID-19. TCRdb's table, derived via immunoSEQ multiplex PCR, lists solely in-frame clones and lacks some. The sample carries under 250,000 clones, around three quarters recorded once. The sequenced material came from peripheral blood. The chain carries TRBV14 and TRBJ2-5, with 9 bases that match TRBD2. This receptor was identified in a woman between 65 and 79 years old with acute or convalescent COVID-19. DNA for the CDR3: TGTGCCAGCAGCTTCTTAGCGGGGGATCAAGAGACCCAGTACTTC. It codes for CASSFLAGDQETQYF.